This T cell receptor beta chain was recorded in a study of blood T cell repertoires in COVID-19. The V gene lost 5 bases and the J gene lost 4 bases, with 9 bases spanning the gap. The CDR3 totals 14 residues. Germline V gives CDR1 SGHTA, CDR2 FQGTGA. Those enrolled in Seattle joined during active infection and were followed longitudinally afterward. Produced via immunoSEQ multiplex PCR; TCRdb's table is partial and in-frame only. The sample has some 500,000 clones, 85% to 90% seen once. The receptor was isolated from a woman between 45 and 60 years old with COVID-19, enrolled during active disease. Source material: peripheral blood. V gene TRBV7-3 combines with J gene TRBJ1-6; possible D gene TRBD1, 6 bases. CDR3 in DNA: TGTGCCAGCAGCCTCGACAGGTATAATTCACCCCTCCACTTT. Translation gives CASSLDRYNSPLHF.